The sequence of this T cell receptor beta chain was determined in a study of T cell changes during pregnancy in multiple sclerosis. This CDR3 comprises 16 residues. V was shortened by 2 bases and J by 3 bases, with 14 bases between the two germline ends. CDR1 and CDR2 (germline): MGHDK, SYGVNS. Some clones are missing from TCRdb's copy, which holds only in-frame ones; the method was immunoSEQ multiplex PCR. The sample records 90,000 to 150,000 clones, 93% being singletons. The material was peripheral blood, obtained before pregnancy. The V gene is TRBV25-1, the J gene TRBJ1-3; TRBD1 might be the D (5 bases). This TCR was recovered from a female donor with multiple sclerosis, enrolled in a pregnancy study. CDR3 DNA: TGTGCCAGCAGTGAACAGGGCCATACCTTTGGAAACACCATATATTTT. Protein: CASSEQGHTFGNTIYF.